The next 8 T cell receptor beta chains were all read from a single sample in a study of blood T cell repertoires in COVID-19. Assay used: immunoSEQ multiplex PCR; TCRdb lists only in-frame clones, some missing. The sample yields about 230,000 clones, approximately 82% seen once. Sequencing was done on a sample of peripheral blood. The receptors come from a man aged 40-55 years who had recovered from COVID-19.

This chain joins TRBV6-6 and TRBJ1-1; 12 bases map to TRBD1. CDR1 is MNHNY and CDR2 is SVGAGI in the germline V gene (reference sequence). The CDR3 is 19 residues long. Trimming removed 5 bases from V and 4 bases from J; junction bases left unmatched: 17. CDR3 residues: CASSRRMGTGGAVGTEAFF. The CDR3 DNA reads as TGTGCCAGCAGTCGACGGATGGGGACAGGGGGCGCGGTGGGCACTGAAGCTTTCTTT.

CDR3 residues: CASSRGGETLLEAFF. For the CDR3, the DNA is TGTGCCAGCAGTCGGGGCGGGGAGACCTTGCTTGAGGCTTTCTTT. J is TRBJ1-1 and V is TRBV5-4; perhaps TRBD1 as D (5 bases). Germline-derived CDR1 and CDR2 are SGHNT and YYREEE (reference sequence). V shed 5 bases and J shed 11 bases, with 25 bases lying between them. The CDR3 is made up of 15 amino acids.

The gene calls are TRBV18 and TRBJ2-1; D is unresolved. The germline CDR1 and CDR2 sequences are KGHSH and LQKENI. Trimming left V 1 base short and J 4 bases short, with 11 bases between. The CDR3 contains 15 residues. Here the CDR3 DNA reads TGTGCCAGCTCACCACGTTTCGAACGGTACAATGAGCAGTTCTTC. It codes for CASSPRFERYNEQFF.

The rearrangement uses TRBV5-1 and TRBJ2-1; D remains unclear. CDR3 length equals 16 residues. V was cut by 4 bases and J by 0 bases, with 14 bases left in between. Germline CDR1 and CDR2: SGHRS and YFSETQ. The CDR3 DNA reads TGCGCCAGCAGCCCCGCTGCAGGAAGCTCCTACAATGAGCAGTTCTTC. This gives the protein CASSPAAGSSYNEQFF.

The CDR3 nucleotides are TGTGCCAGCGGGCAGTTGAACACTGAAGCTTTCTTT. Amino acids: CASGQLNTEAFF. The chain couples TRBV14 to TRBJ1-1; D is unclear. Germline assignment: CDR1 SGHDN and CDR2 FVKESK. The CDR3 runs to 12 residues. V lost 8 bases and J lost 0, with 7 bases in between.

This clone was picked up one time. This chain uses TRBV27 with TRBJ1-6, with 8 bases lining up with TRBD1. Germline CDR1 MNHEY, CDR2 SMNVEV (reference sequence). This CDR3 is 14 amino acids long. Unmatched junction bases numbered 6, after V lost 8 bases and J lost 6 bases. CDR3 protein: CASCGQGGNSPLHF. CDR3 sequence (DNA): TGTGCCAGCTGCGGACAGGGAGGTAATTCACCCCTCCACTTT.

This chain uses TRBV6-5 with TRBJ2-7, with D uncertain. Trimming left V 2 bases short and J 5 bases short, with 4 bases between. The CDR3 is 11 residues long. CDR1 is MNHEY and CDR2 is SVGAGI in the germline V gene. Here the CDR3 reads CASSYQDEQYF. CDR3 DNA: TGTGCCAGCAGTTACCAGGACGAGCAGTACTTC.

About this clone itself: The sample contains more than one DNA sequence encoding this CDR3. CDR3 in amino acids: CASSLPGGRDTGELFF. CDR3 nucleotides: TGTGCCAGCAGTTTACCCGGCGGGCGGGACACCGGGGAGCTGTTTTTT. The rearrangement joins TRBV28 to TRBJ2-2, with D perhaps TRBD2 (5 bases). Trimming cost V 2 bases and J 3 bases, with 13 bases left between them. The CDR3 is 16 amino acids. Looked up from germline, CDR1 is MDHEN and CDR2 is SYDVKM.